The sequence of this T cell receptor beta chain was determined in a study of vaccination and CD4 T cells after COVID-19. Study-wide background: Convalescent patients, SARS-CoV-2 positive by nasal swab PCR, comprised under 10 mild cases and one severe case.

The Oncomine TCR Beta short-read assay generated sequence data from the DNA of cultured CD4+ T cells. Once CD4+ T cells had been cultured, genomic DNA was extracted from them. TCRdb reprocessed the PCR reads with MiXCR, giving one entry per CDR3 protein. The sample comprises some 9,100 distinct CDR3 sequences, around three fifths of which are singletons, and 26% rests with the top ten. Points on this clonotype: Its target is not known.

Treatment specified: approximately nine-day PBMC culture with coronavirus spike peptide pools or control peptides (ViraFEST assay). The CDR3 runs 14 residues. The germline V and J ends were trimmed by 2 bases and 8 bases, with 12 bases remaining between them. Germline CDR1 is MNHEY and CDR2 is SMNVEV (reference sequence). This TCR was sampled from a human donor who had recovered from COVID-19. This rearrangement joins TRBV27 to TRBJ1-4; no firm D call. Sequencing input: CD4+ T cells from blood, cultured in vitro. The CDR3 DNA follows: TGTGCCAGCAGTTTAGACGGCAGAGGCGAAAAACTGTTTTTT. Translation gives CASSLDGRGEKLFF.